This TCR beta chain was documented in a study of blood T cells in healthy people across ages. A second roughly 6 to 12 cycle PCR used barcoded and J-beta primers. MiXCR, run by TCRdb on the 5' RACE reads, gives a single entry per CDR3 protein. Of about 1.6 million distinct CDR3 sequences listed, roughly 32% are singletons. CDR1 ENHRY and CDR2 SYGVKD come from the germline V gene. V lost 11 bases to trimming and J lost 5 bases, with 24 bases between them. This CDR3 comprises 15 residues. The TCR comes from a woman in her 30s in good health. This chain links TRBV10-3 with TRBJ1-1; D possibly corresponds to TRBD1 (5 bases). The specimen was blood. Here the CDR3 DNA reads TGTGCCGCCATCGACAGAGACCTCGATCTAACTGAAGCTTTCTTT. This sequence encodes CAAIDRDLDLTEAFF.